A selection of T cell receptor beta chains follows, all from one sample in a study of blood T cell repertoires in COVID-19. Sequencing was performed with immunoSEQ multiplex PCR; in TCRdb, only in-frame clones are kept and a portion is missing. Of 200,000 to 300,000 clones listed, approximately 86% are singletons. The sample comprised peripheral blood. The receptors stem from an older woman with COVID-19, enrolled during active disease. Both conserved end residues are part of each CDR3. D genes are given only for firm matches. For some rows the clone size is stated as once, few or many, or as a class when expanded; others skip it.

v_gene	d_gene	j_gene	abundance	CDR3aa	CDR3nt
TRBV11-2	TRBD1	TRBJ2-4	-	CASSLRGGRSIQYF	TGTGCCAGCAGCTTAAGAGGGGGCCGCAGCATTCAGTACTTC
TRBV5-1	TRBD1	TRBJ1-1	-	CASSFRDRVSEAFF	TGCGCCAGCAGTTTCCGGGACAGGGTATCTGAAGCTTTCTTT
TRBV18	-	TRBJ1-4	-	CASSPPAGRNEKLFF	TGTGCCAGCTCACCACCGGCAGGGAGGAATGAAAAACTGTTTTTT
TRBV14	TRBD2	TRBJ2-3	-	CASSQALGLADDARTQYF	TGTGCCAGCAGCCAAGCCCTGGGACTAGCGGACGATGCACGTACGCAGTATTTT
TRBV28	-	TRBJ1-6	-	CASSLFGGSGNSPLHF	TGTGCCAGCAGTTTATTCGGAGGGTCCGGAAATTCACCCCTCCACTTT
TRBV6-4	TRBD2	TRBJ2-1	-	CASSVLAGGSNEQFF	TGTGCCAGCAGTGTACTAGCGGGAGGGTCTAATGAGCAGTTCTTC
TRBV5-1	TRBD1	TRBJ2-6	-	CASSADGRQGSPGANVLTF	TGCGCCAGCAGCGCCGACGGAAGACAGGGGTCCCCGGGGGCCAACGTCCTGACTTTC
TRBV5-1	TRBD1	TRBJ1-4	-	CASRGGTVNEKLFF	TGCGCCAGCAGAGGGGGGACAGTTAATGAAAAACTGTTTTTT
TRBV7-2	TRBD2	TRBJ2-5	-	CASSTSGTAGETQYF	TGTGCCAGCAGCACCAGCGGGACTGCTGGAGAGACCCAGTACTTC
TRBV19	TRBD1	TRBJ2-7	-	CASSIAGTGSYEQYF	TGTGCCAGTAGCATCGCCGGGACAGGGTCCTACGAGCAGTACTTC
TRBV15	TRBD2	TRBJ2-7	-	CATSRGGLAGSYEQYF	TGTGCCACCAGCAGGGGGGGACTAGCGGGATCCTACGAGCAGTACTTC
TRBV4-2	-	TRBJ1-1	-	CASSHTPETGRDTEAFF	TGTGCCAGCAGCCATACCCCTGAAACAGGGCGGGACACTGAAGCTTTCTTT
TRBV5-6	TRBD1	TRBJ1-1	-	CASSFRTGFGAEAFF	TGTGCCAGCAGCTTCCGGACAGGGTTTGGCGCTGAAGCTTTCTTT
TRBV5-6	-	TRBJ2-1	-	CASSLSPAETFSSYNEQFF	TGTGCCAGCAGCTTGTCCCCGGCGGAGACCTTTAGCTCCTACAATGAGCAGTTCTTC
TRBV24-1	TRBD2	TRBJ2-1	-	CATSAGTRSYNEQFF	TGTGCCACCAGCGCCGGGACTAGGTCCTACAATGAGCAGTTCTTC
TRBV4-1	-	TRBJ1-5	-	CASSQDGQNSNQPQHF	TGCGCCAGCAGCCAAGATGGGCAGAATAGCAATCAGCCCCAGCATTTT
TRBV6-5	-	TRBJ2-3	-	CASSIMDTQYF	TGTGCCAGCAGTATAATGGATACGCAGTATTTT
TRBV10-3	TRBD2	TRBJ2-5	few	CAISELGGAETQYF	TGTGCCATCAGTGAGCTCGGGGGGGCAGAGACCCAGTACTTC
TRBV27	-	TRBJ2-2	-	CASGFGVRGTGELFF	TGTGCCAGCGGTTTTGGAGTAAGGGGCACCGGGGAGCTGTTTTTT
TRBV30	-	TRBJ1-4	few	CAWANGANEKLFF	TGTGCCTGGGCGAACGGGGCTAATGAAAAACTGTTTTTT
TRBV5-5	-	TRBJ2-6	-	CASSLVSRGPRSSGANVLTF	TGTGCCAGCAGCTTGGTTTCCAGGGGACCCCGATCATCTGGGGCCAACGTCCTGACTTTC
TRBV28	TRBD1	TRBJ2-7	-	CASSLSQGTYEQYF	TGTGCCAGCAGTTTGTCACAGGGGACCTACGAGCAGTACTTC
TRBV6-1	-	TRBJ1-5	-	CASSEARQGGNQPQHF	TGTGCCAGCAGTGAAGCGAGGCAGGGTGGCAATCAGCCCCAGCATTTT
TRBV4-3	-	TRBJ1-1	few	CASSQGVTENTEAFF	TGCGCCAGCAGCCAAGGGGTGACAGAGAACACTGAAGCTTTCTTT
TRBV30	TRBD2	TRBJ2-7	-	CAGVGGAYEQYF	TGTGCCGGGGTGGGGGGGGCCTACGAGCAGTACTTC
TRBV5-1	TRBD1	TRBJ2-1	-	CASSIQGIPSYNEQFF	TGCGCCAGCAGCATACAGGGGATTCCTTCCTACAATGAGCAGTTCTTC
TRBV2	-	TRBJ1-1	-	CASTSSLRIGGTEAFF	TGTGCCAGCACATCTAGTTTACGGATCGGGGGCACTGAAGCTTTCTTT
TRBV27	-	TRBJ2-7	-	CASSLGGSSFEQYF	TGTGCCAGCAGTTTAGGCGGATCTTCCTTCGAGCAGTACTTC
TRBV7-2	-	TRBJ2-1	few	CASSLSAGSVNEQFF	TGTGCCAGCAGCTTGTCGGCGGGATCGGTCAATGAGCAGTTCTTC
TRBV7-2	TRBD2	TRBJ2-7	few	CASSLPSGTSHEQYF	TGTGCCAGCAGCTTACCTAGCGGGACTAGCCACGAGCAGTACTTC
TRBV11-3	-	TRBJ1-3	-	CASSLTAGNTIYF	TGTGCCAGCAGCTTGACAGCCGGAAACACCATATATTTT
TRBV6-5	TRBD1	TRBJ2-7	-	CASKGQGMYEQYF	TGTGCCAGCAAAGGACAGGGGATGTACGAGCAGTACTTC
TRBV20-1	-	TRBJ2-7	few	CSASSVGLKPYEQYF	TGCAGTGCTAGTTCGGTGGGGCTGAAACCCTACGAGCAGTACTTC
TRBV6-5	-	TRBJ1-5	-	CASSADRSNQPQHF	TGTGCCAGCAGCGCGGACAGAAGCAATCAGCCCCAGCATTTT
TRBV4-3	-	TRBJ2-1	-	CASSMSGGLSSYNEQFF	TGCGCCAGCTCCATGTCGGGGGGCCTAAGCTCCTACAATGAGCAGTTCTTC
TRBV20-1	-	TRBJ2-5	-	CSASARRVQETQYF	TGCAGTGCTAGTGCCCGGCGGGTCCAAGAGACCCAGTACTTC
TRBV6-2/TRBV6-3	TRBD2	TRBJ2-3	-	CASSYWREAYRDTQYF	TGTGCCAGCAGTTACTGGCGGGAGGCATATAGAGATACGCAGTATTTT